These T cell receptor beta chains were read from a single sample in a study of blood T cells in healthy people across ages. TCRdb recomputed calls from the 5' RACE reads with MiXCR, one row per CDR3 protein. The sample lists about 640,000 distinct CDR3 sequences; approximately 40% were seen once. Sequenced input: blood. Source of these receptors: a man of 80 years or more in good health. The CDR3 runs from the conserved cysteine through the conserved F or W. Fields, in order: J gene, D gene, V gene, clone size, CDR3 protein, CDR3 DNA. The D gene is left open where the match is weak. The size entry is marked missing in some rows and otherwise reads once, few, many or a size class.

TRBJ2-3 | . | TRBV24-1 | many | CATSDTRQVGDTQYF | TGTGCCACCAGTGATACTAGACAGGTGGGAGATACGCAGTATTTT
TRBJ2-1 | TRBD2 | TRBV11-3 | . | CASSLDGSRSGRSEQFF | TGTGCCAGCAGCTTAGATGGCTCTCGAAGCGGGAGATCTGAGCAGTTCTTC
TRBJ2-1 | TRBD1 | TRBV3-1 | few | CASSPTGTGGFDEQFF | TGTGCCAGCAGCCCGACCGGGACAGGGGGCTTCGATGAGCAGTTCTTC
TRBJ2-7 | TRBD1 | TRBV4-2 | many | CASSQAPGGYEQYF | TGTGCCAGCAGCCAAGCTCCAGGGGGCTACGAGCAGTACTTC
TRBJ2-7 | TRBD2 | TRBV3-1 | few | CASSPGGLDRSYEQYF | TGTGCCAGCAGCCCGGGAGGACTAGACCGCTCCTACGAGCAGTACTTC
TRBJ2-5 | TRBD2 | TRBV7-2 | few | CASSRLTSHEQYF | TGTGCCAGCAGCCGATTGACTAGCCATGAGCAGTACTTC
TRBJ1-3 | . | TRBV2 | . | CASSAGTPADTIYF | TGTGCCAGCAGTGCCGGGACGCCTGCGGACACCATATATTTT
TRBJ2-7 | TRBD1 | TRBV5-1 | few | CASSLGTGAARWEQYF | TGCGCCAGCAGCCTAGGGACAGGGGCCGCCCGTTGGGAGCAGTACTTC
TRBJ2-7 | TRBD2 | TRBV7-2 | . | CASSYQTNGRSYEQYF | TGTGCCAGCAGCTACCAGACTAACGGGAGGTCCTACGAGCAGTACTTC
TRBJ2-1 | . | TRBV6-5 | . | CASSYSRGMNEQFF | TGTGCCAGCAGTTACTCGAGAGGGATGAACGAGCAGTTCTTC
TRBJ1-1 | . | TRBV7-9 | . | CASSHENRVRGPRAEAFF | TGTGCCAGCAGCCATGAAAACCGTGTCCGGGGACCGAGGGCTGAAGCTTTCTTT
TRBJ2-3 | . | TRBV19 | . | CASSLRDASDTQYF | TGTGCCAGTAGTCTCCGGGACGCCAGCGATACGCAGTATTTT
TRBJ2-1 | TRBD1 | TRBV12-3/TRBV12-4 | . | CASSLRPGTGLRISSYNEQFF | TGTGCCAGCAGCCTACGTCCCGGGACAGGGCTTAGGATTTCCTCCTACAATGAGCAGTTCTTC
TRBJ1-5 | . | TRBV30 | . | CAWSVQQGYSNQPQHF | TGTGCCTGGAGTGTACAACAGGGCTATAGCAATCAGCCCCAGCATTTT
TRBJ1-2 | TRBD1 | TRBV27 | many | CASSPGTGGQGYTF | TGTGCCAGCAGTCCCGGGACAGGGGGACAGGGCTACACCTTC
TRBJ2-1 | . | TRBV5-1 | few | CASSLEWRRNEQFF | TGCGCCAGCAGCTTGGAGTGGAGACGCAATGAGCAGTTCTTC
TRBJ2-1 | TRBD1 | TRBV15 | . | CASSRTGDALYNEQFF | TGTGCCTCCAGCAGGACAGGGGACGCCCTCTACAATGAGCAGTTCTTC
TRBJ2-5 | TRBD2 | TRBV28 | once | CASSIGGSGTQNEQYF | TGTGCCAGCAGTATAGGGGGTAGCGGGACCCAGAATGAGCAGTACTTC
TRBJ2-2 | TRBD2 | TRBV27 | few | CASSLLGRPSGNTGELFF | TGTGCCAGCAGTTTATTGGGGAGGCCTAGCGGTAACACCGGGGAGCTGTTTTTT
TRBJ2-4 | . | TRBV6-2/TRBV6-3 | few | CASSYSIVMSTHQNIQYF | TGTGCCAGCAGTTACTCGATCGTGATGTCAACACACCAAAACATTCAGTACTTC
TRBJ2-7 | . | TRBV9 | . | CASSVERRSYEQYF | TGTGCCAGCAGCGTAGAGAGGAGGTCCTACGAGCAGTACTTC
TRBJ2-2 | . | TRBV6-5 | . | CASSRDTPNTGELFF | TGTGCCAGCAGTCGGGACACCCCGAACACCGGGGAGCTGTTTTTT